This entry lists 17 T cell receptor beta chains sequenced from one sample in a study of blood T cell repertoires in COVID-19. Profiled with immunoSEQ multiplex PCR; TCRdb holds only in-frame clones, not every one. This sample has about 110,000 clones; 85% occur once, and the top ten carry more than 10%. Sequenced material: peripheral blood. These receptors all stem from a human donor in a cohort sampled during active COVID-19.

The gene calls are TRBV7-2 and TRBJ1-2; TRBD1 is a possible D gene (6 bases). This CDR3 contains 14 residues. Looked up from germline, CDR1 is SGHTA and CDR2 is FQGNSA. The V and J ends lost 5 bases and 2 bases respectively, with 12 bases between them. In DNA, the CDR3 is TGTGCCAGCAGCCCAGGGGTAGCAAACTATGGCTACACCTTC. It specifies CASSPGVANYGYTF.

This clone showed up just a few times. This chain links TRBV5-1 with TRBJ1-5; a weak D match, TRBD1 (6 bases). Germline V lookup: CDR1 SGHRS, CDR2 YFSETQ. Deletions cut 4 bases from V and 3 bases from J, with 11 bases between. The CDR3 is made up of 14 amino acids. CDR3 residues: CASSPGQPNQPQHF. The DNA of the CDR3 is TGCGCCAGCAGCCCAGGACAGCCCAATCAGCCCCAGCATTTT. The full variable domain, in which reference TRBV5-1 and TRBJ1-5 provide the parts outside the CDR3, is KAGVTQTPRYLIKTRGQQVTLSCSPISGHRSVSWYQQTPGQGLQFLFEYFSETQRNKGNFPGRFSGRQFSNSRSEMNVSTLELGDSALYLCASSPGQPNQPQHFGDGTRLSIL.

The genes are TRBV4-2 and TRBJ2-3, with D maybe TRBD1 (5 bases). With 4 bases removed from V and 0 bases from J, the gap between germline ends came to 11 bases. Germline-derived CDR1 and CDR2 are LGHNA and YNFKEQ. This CDR3 is 15 amino acids long. The CDR3 region is CASSPTGTSTDTQYF. The CDR3 DNA is TGTGCCAGCAGCCCCACAGGTACTAGCACAGATACGCAGTATTTT.

The rearrangement joins TRBV4-1 to TRBJ1-6; the match to TRBD1 covers 10 bases. The CDR3 loop spans 16 amino acids. Germline trimming cut 3 bases from V and 8 bases from J; bases unmatched to any gene: 7. Germline V gives CDR1 MGHRA, CDR2 YSYEKL. CDR3 amino acids: CASSQNRDRGYSPLHF. CDR3 coding DNA: TGCGCCAGCAGCCAGAACCGGGACAGGGGTTATTCACCCCTCCACTTT.

This chain connects TRBV28 to TRBJ2-4, with a tentative D call TRBD2 (7 bases). Trimming took 5 bases from V and 5 from J, leaving 19 bases between them. Germline values: CDR1 MDHEN, CDR2 SYDVKM. This CDR3 region has 16 residues. The CDR3 nucleotides are TGTGCCAGCAGTATGACTGGGCGGGGGCGTGAAAACATTCAGTACTTC. Residues: CASSMTGRGRENIQYF.

The V call is TRBV19, the J call TRBJ1-3; 7 nucleotides match TRBD1. This CDR3 comprises 16 residues. V dropped 6 bases and J dropped 0; count of bases not matched to a gene: 8. Per the germline V gene, CDR1 is LNHDA and CDR2 is SQIVND (reference sequence). For the CDR3, the DNA is TGTGCCAGTAGGGGATCGGGACAGATCTCTGGAAACACCATATATTTT. Residues: CASRGSGQISGNTIYF.

At least ten counts were recorded for this clone. The V and J genes are TRBV9 and TRBJ1-2, with D possibly matching TRBD1 (5 bases). Germline CDR1 reads SGDLS; CDR2 reads YYNGEE. The length of the CDR3 is 12 residues. V lost 3 bases and J 7 bases, leaving 10 bases between the germline ends. CDR3 loop: CASSAQGVGYTF. The CDR3 DNA is TGTGCCAGCAGCGCTCAAGGGGTTGGCTACACCTTC.

CDR3 sequence: CASSQGRTSSYNSPLHF. The DNA of the CDR3 is TGTGCCAGTAGCCAGGGACGGACTAGCTCCTATAATTCACCCCTCCACTTT. V gene TRBV19 combines with J gene TRBJ1-6, with D perhaps matching TRBD1 (5 bases). V was pared by 6 bases and J by 0 bases, with 15 bases between. The germline CDR1 and CDR2 sequences are LNHDA and SQIVND (reference sequence). This CDR3 has 17 residues.

The gene calls are TRBV6-5 and TRBJ2-3, with 13 bases identical to TRBD2. CDR1 MNHEY and CDR2 SVGAGI come from the germline V gene. The V segment lost 6 bases and the J segment 3 bases; nucleotides outside the gene matches: 3. The CDR3 has 15 amino acids. The CDR3 loop reads CASSRLAGGTDTQYF. CDR3 DNA sequence: TGTGCCAGCAGCAGACTAGCGGGGGGTACAGATACGCAGTATTTT.

CDR3 in DNA: TGTGCCAGCAGCCAATTCGCAGGGGTTCATGGCTACACCTTC. Residues: CASSQFAGVHGYTF. The rearrangement links TRBV3-1 (or the pseudogene TRBV3-2) to TRBJ1-2, with D possibly matching TRBD1 (6 bases). Germline V CDR1 and CDR2: LGHDT, YNNKEL (reference sequence). Trimming stripped 2 bases from V and 6 bases from J, with 13 bases between. This CDR3 spans 14 amino acids.

The chain combines TRBV11-3 with TRBJ2-1; 7 nucleotides agree with TRBD1. The germline V gene has CDR1 SGHNT and CDR2 YENEEA. The CDR3 totals 13 residues. The V segment lost 1 base and the J segment 9 bases; nucleotides outside the gene matches: 3. This CDR3 is CASSLGGQSEQFF. CDR3 in DNA: TGTGCCAGCAGCTTAGGGGGACAGAGTGAGCAGTTCTTC.

The chain has TRBV19 and TRBJ2-3; D remains ambiguous. CDR1 is LNHDA, CDR2 SQIVND, per germline (reference sequence). With 7 bases removed from V and 2 bases from J, the gap between germline ends came to 7 bases. The CDR3 sequence is 12 residues long. This CDR3 is CASNKPTDTQYF. Here the CDR3 DNA reads TGTGCCAGTAATAAGCCCACAGATACGCAGTATTTT.

The chain employs TRBV29-1 and TRBJ1-5; possible D gene TRBD1, 6 bases. The CDR3 is 13 amino acids. Per the germline V gene, CDR1 is SQVTM and CDR2 is ANQGSEA. Trimming removed 6 bases from V and 5 bases from J, with 14 bases in between. In nucleotides, the CDR3 is TGCAGCGTCACGGAACAGGGCCATCAGCCCCAGCATTTT. It is translated as CSVTEQGHQPQHF. The full variable domain, with the rest looked up from reference TRBV29-1 and TRBJ1-5, is SAVISQKPSRDICQRGTSLTIQCQVDSQVTMMFWYRQQPGQSLTLIATANQGSEATYESGFVIDKFPISRPNLTFSTLTVSNMSPEDSSIYLCSVTEQGHQPQHFGDGTRLSIL.

The CDR3 DNA is TGTGCCAGCAGCCAGCGGACTAGCGGGTCATTGGGGTTCTTC. It is translated as CASSQRTSGSLGFF. This sequence joins TRBV7-2 and TRBJ2-1, with 11 positions matching TRBD2. Germline-derived CDR1 and CDR2 are SGHTA and FQGNSA. Trimming cost V 5 bases and J 15 bases; bases outside gene matches: 12. The CDR3 totals 14 residues.

V usage is TRBV6-5 and J usage is TRBJ1-2, with D unclear. Per the germline V gene, CDR1 is MNHEY and CDR2 is SVGAGI. The V gene lost 8 bases and the J gene lost 5 bases, with 9 bases spanning the gap. CDR3 length: 11 amino acids. The CDR3 here is CASRTGYGYTF. The CDR3 DNA follows: TGTGCCAGCCGAACGGGATATGGCTACACCTTC.

The table lists this clone with a count of one. The V gene is TRBV11-2, the J gene TRBJ2-3; D remains unclear. V lost 2 bases and J 1 base, leaving 13 bases between the germline ends. CDR1 SGHAT and CDR2 FQNNGV come from the germline V gene. The CDR3 extends over 16 amino acids. The CDR3 sequence is CASSLFGGTGTDTQYF. Here the CDR3 DNA reads TGTGCCAGCAGCTTATTTGGCGGTACGGGCACAGATACGCAGTATTTT.

The V call is TRBV6-5, the J call TRBJ1-6; 12 nucleotides match TRBD1. The CDR3 consists of 14 residues. The germline V gene encodes CDR1 MNHEY and CDR2 SVGAGI. After removal of 6 bases from V and 6 bases from J, the junction contained 0 bases not matched to a gene. The CDR3 DNA reads as TGTGCCAGCAGGGGACAGGGGGCTAATTCACCCCTCCACTTT. This codes for CASRGQGANSPLHF.